One sample yielded the 14 T cell receptor beta chains listed below, sequenced in a study of a mutant IDH1 vaccine in newly diagnosed glioma. Described time point: week 47, end of study. Every vaccination contained 300 ug of the mutant IDH1 20-mer peptide and was paired with topical imiquimod. The protocol was immunoSEQ multiplex PCR, while the TCRdb copy is restricted to in-frame clones and leaves out a portion. This sample yields approximately 60,000 clones, of which around 83% are seen a single time; 3.2% belongs to the top ten. Their recognized antigens are unknown. The sample in question was PBMCs, obtained from a glioma patient whose treatment included an IDH1 peptide vaccine. These TCRs come from a woman aged 45 to 65 with glioma.

This chain joins TRBV5-1 and TRBJ2-7; D possibly corresponds to TRBD2 (6 bases). Trimming took 0 bases from V and 0 from J, leaving 7 bases between them. CDR3 length: 14 residues. The germline V gene encodes CDR1 SGHRS and CDR2 YFSETQ. CDR3 loop: CASSLGTTSYEQYF. In nucleotides, the CDR3 is TGCGCCAGCAGCTTGGGGACTACCTCCTACGAGCAGTACTTC.

CDR3: CASSRPGQQETQYF. The CDR3 DNA is TGTGCCAGCAGTCGCCCGGGACAGCAAGAGACCCAGTACTTC. The V gene is TRBV5-4, the J gene TRBJ2-5; 7 bases are a match to TRBD1. Germline V gene lookup returns CDR1 SGHNT and CDR2 YYREEE (reference sequence). The CDR3 has 14 residues. The trim removed 5 bases at V and 2 bases at J, leaving 6 bases unmatched.

The chain is built from TRBV7-9 and TRBJ1-3; D is unresolved. Germline CDR1 and CDR2: SEHNR and FQNEAQ (reference sequence). Trimming stripped 2 bases from V and 2 bases from J, with 7 bases between. This CDR3 comprises 14 residues. The CDR3 spells CASSLKGPGNTIYF. CDR3 bases: TGTGCCAGCAGCTTAAAAGGGCCTGGAAACACCATATATTTT.

In DNA, the CDR3 is TGTGCCAGCAGCGGGGGGCAACTAACTAACTATGGCTACACCTTC. It translates to CASSGGQLTNYGYTF. The V and J genes are TRBV5-6 and TRBJ1-2; perhaps TRBD1 as D (6 bases). V lost 4 bases and J lost 0, with 13 bases in between. The CDR3 covers 15 residues. Germline lookup yields CDR1 SGHDT and CDR2 YYEEEE.

This clone appeared a single time. The chain joins TRBV19 to TRBJ1-2; D may be TRBD1 (5 bases). CDR3 size: 15 residues. V lost 7 bases, J lost 4 bases, and 19 bases lay in between. Germline CDR1 LNHDA, CDR2 SQIVND (reference sequence). DNA for the CDR3: TGTGCCAGTACCGTAGGAGGGGTTTACAGCTATGGCTACACCTTC. Translating it yields CASTVGGVYSYGYTF.

This clone was detected a few times. This chain uses TRBV5-6 with TRBJ1-1; D not resolved. The V gene lost 0 bases and the J gene lost 8 bases, with 8 bases spanning the gap. This CDR3 spans 12 amino acids. Germline CDR1 SGHDT, CDR2 YYEEEE. The CDR3 coding sequence is TGTGCCAGCAGCTTGGAGAGTCCCGAAGCTTTCTTT. It yields the protein CASSLESPEAFF.

V gene TRBV5-1 combines with J gene TRBJ1-1; TRBD1 might be the D (5 bases). This CDR3 region has 13 residues. Trimming removed 4 bases from V and 3 bases from J, with 10 bases in between. Germline V gene sequence: CDR1 SGHRS, CDR2 YFSETQ. The CDR3 DNA sequence: TGCGCCAGCAGCGCCGACAGTCACACTGAAGCTTTCTTT. Translation: CASSADSHTEAFF.

The chain uses TRBV12-5 and TRBJ2-5, with 10 positions matching TRBD2. CDR1 is LGHNT, CDR2 FRNRAP, per germline. Trimming took 7 bases from V and 4 from J; bases not matched to a gene: 6. The CDR3 has 14 amino acids. The CDR3 loop is CASAPSGGGETQYF. CDR3 coding DNA: TGTGCTAGTGCCCCTAGCGGGGGAGGAGAGACCCAGTACTTC.

The CDR3 is CASSIPRGRAYGYTF. CDR3 in DNA: TGTGCCAGTAGTATCCCCAGGGGCCGCGCCTATGGCTACACCTTC. This chain joins TRBV19 and TRBJ1-2, with D maybe TRBD1 (6 bases). The V end was cut by 3 bases, the J end by 4 bases, with 15 bases between. This CDR3 spans 15 amino acids. From germline, CDR1 is LNHDA and CDR2 SQIVND (reference sequence). The full variable domain, in which reference TRBV19 and TRBJ1-2 provide the parts outside the CDR3, is DGGITQSPKYLFRKEGQNVTLSCEQNLNHDAMYWYRQDPGQGLRLIYYSQIVNDFQKGDIAEGYSVSREKKESFPLTVTSAQKNPTAFYLCASSIPRGRAYGYTFGSGTRLTVV.

The chain links TRBV5-1 to TRBJ2-1; TRBD1 matches 9 bases. V trimming: 2 bases; J trimming: 1 base; junction bases outside the gene matches: 1. Looked up from germline, CDR1 is SGHRS and CDR2 is YFSETQ. The CDR3 length is 15 residues. CDR3 protein: CASSLQGASYNEQFF. The CDR3 coding sequence is TGCGCCAGCAGCTTACAGGGGGCTTCCTACAATGAGCAGTTCTTC.

V gene TRBV15 combines with J gene TRBJ1-2; D remains unclear. Deletions cut 3 bases from V and 5 bases from J, with 10 bases between. Germline V gene lookup returns CDR1 LNHNV and CDR2 YYDKDF (reference sequence). The CDR3 is 13 amino acids. The CDR3 bases are TGTGCCACCAGCAGTGTAGGGCTTTATGGCTACACCTTC. This translates into CATSSVGLYGYTF.

A note on this clone: An end of the junction differs from the germline gene, which may be a read error. The chain links TRBV7-2 to TRBJ2-7; D unclear. Per the germline V gene, CDR1 is SGHTA and CDR2 is FQGNSA. There are 13 residues in the CDR3. For the CDR3, the DNA is TGTGCCAGCAGCTTAAAGGGCTCCCACGAGCAGTACTTC. It yields the protein CASSLKGSHEQYF.

The chain uses TRBV9 and TRBJ2-2, with D maybe TRBD2 (6 bases). The V and J ends lost 2 bases and 6 bases respectively, with 8 bases between them. The CDR3 covers 13 residues. Germline V gives CDR1 SGDLS, CDR2 YYNGEE. The CDR3 sequence: CASSVAGSGELFF. The CDR3 DNA sequence: TGTGCCAGCAGCGTTGCGGGGTCCGGGGAGCTGTTTTTT.

The chain has TRBV7-9 and TRBJ2-7; no clear D. The V gene's germline CDR1 is SEHNR and CDR2 FQNEAQ (reference sequence). The V gene lost 4 bases and the J gene lost 5 bases, with 12 bases spanning the gap. The CDR3 loop spans 13 amino acids. CDR3 in DNA: TGTGCCAGCAGCTATTCGCAAGACGACGAGCAGTACTTC. It yields the protein CASSYSQDDEQYF.